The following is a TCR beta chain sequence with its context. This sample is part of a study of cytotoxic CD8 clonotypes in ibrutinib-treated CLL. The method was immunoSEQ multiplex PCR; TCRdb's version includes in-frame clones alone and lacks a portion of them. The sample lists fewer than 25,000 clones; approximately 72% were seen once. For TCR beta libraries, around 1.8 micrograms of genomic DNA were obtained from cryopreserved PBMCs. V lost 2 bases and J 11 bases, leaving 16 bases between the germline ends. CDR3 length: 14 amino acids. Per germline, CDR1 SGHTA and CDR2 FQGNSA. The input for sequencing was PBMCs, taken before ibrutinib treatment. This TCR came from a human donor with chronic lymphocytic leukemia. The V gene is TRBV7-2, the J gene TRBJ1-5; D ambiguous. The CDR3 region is CASSLWAATGSQHF. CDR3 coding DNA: TGTGCCAGCAGCTTATGGGCAGCTACTGGGTCCCAGCATTTT. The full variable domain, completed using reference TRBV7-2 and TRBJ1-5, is GAGVSQSPSNKVTEKGKDVELRCDPISGHTALYWYRQSLGQGLEFLIYFQGNSAPDKSGLPSDRFSAERTGGSVSTLTIQRTQQEDSAVYLCASSLWAATGSQHFGDGTRLSIL.